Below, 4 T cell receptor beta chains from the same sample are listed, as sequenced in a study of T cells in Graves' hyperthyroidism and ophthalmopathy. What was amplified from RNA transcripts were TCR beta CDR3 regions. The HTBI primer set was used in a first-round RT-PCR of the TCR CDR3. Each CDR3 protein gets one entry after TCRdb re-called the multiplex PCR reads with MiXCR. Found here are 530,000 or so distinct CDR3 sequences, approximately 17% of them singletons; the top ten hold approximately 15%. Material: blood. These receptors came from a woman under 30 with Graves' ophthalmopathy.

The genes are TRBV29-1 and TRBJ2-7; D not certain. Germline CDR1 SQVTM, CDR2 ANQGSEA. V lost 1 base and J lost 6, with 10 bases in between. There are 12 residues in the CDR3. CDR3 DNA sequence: TGCAGCGTTGAAGCGCAGGAGAGCGAGCAGTACTTC. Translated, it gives CSVEAQESEQYF.

The chain's CDR3 is CASGPHGGGLAGEQETQYF. The CDR3, as DNA: TGTGCCAGCGGACCCCACGGGGGTGGACTAGCGGGAGAACAAGAGACCCAGTACTTC. The chain couples TRBV7-8 to TRBJ2-5, with 13 bases that match TRBD2. The V and J ends lost 8 bases and 2 bases, in that order; junction bases with no gene match: 17. Germline CDR1 is SGHVS and CDR2 is FQNEAQ. The CDR3 loop spans 19 amino acids.

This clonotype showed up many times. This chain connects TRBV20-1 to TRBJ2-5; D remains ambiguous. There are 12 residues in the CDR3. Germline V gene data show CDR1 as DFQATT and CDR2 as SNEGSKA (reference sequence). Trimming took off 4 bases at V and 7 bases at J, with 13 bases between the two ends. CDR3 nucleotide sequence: TGCAGTGCTACCCCGCGGTTGCCGACCCAGTACTTC. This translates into CSATPRLPTQYF.

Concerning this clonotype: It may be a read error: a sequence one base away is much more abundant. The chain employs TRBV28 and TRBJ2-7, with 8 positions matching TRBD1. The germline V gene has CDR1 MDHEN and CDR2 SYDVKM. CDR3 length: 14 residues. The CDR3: CTSRRTGLTYEQYF. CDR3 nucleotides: TGTACCAGCCGCCGGACAGGGTTAACCTACGAGCAGTACTTC. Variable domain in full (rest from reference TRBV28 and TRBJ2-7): DVKVTQSSRYLVKRTGEKVFLECVQDMDHENMFWYRQDPGLGLRLIYFSYDVKMKEKGDIPEGYSVSREKKERFSLILESASTNQTSMYLCTSRRTGLTYEQYFGPGTRLTVT.